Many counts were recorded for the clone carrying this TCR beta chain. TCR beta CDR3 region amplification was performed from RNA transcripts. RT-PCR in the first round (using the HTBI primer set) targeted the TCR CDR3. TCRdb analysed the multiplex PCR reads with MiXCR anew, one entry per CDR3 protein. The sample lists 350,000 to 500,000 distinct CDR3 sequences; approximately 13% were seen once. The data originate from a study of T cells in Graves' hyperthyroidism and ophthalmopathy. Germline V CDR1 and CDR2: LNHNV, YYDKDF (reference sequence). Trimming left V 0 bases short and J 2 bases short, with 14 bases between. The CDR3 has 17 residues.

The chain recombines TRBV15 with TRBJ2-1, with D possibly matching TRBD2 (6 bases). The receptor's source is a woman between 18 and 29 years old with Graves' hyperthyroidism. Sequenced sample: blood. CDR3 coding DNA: TGTGCCACCAGCAGAGACGCGTCGAGGGAGGCCTACAATGAGCAGTTCTTC. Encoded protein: CATSRDASREAYNEQFF.